This TCR beta chain was captured by sequencing in a study of blood T cell repertoires in COVID-19. Across the whole study: Whether acute or convalescent, the COVID-19 samples came from the United States, Italy and Spain. The analysed material was cDNA or gDNA that came from T cells, B-cell-depleted T cells, or PBMCs.

Details on this clone: The sample contains more than one DNA sequence encoding this CDR3.

As originally analysed: Amplification of reference gene primers was used by the study to estimate nucleated cell counts. The repertoire was sequenced with immunoSEQ multiplex PCR; TCRdb's copy has only in-frame clones and lacks some. V and J calls and clone size come straight from that table; D and trimming were deduced from the DNA. The sample shows over 5,500 clones, 88% of them seen only once. V shed 5 bases and J 8 bases; nucleotides not matched to a gene: 9. The CDR3 totals 15 residues. Per the germline V gene, CDR1 is LGHDT and CDR2 is YNNKEL (reference sequence). J is TRBJ1-2 and V is TRBV3-1 (or the pseudogene TRBV3-2); 12 positions agree with TRBD1. This TCR came from a human donor in a cohort sampled during active COVID-19. What was sequenced was peripheral blood. The CDR3, as DNA: TGTGCCAGCAGCGAGCGGGACAGGGGGCGGGGGGGCTACACCTTC. It codes for CASSERDRGRGGYTF.